This TCR beta chain was identified in a study of cytomegalovirus exposure and HLA in healthy donors. V was shortened by 5 bases and J by 3 bases, with 14 bases between the two germline ends. The CDR3 loop spans 14 amino acids. The germline gives CDR1 MNHNS, CDR2 SASEGT. The study ran its PCR with 60 Vbeta and 13 Jbeta primers. The protocol was immunoSEQ multiplex PCR, while the TCRdb copy is restricted to in-frame clones and leaves out a portion. The sample holds approximately 300,000 clones, over 70% seen once. The receptor's source is a girl under 10 years old in good health and CMV-seronegative. This chain uses TRBV6-1 with TRBJ2-7, with D perhaps TRBD1 (8 bases). Sequencing used PBMCs. CDR3 loop: CASSLTGEGYEQYF. CDR3 DNA: TGTGCCAGCAGTCTGACAGGGGAGGGCTACGAGCAGTACTTC.